This T cell receptor beta chain was observed in a study of CD8+ T cells in alopecia areata (dated by TCRdb to between 2018 and 2020). General notes on the study: The treated patients, all with moderate-to-severe alopecia areata, were enrolled in an open-label pilot trial of oral tofacitinib given at 5 to 10 mg twice daily. Scalp clonality was compared among normal scalp (n=4), patchy alopecia areata scalp (n=8), and alopecia totalis/universalis scalp (n=8). The RNA source kit depended on sample type: the PAXgene miRNA kit for fixed scalp, the miRNeasy kit for PBMCs, and the RNeasy kit for mouse skin. Scalp tissue and sorted CD4+ and CD8+ peripheral blood T cells from patchy and totalis/universalis alopecia areata patients and from healthy controls were covered by human TCRbeta sequencing. Tofacitinib was administered for 6 to 18 months, and 6 months of follow-up off drug were then conducted to assess delayed response and recurrence. High-throughput TCRbeta sequencing was used to examine T cell clonal expansion in alopecia areata in both the C3H/HeJ mouse model and human patients. Biopsies were taken from tofacitinib-treated patients at baseline and again at 4 and 24 weeks into treatment, and several of those patients also had a later scalp biopsy. The SALT score, which quantifies the percentage of affected scalp surface area, was used to measure disease severity in treated patients. TCRbeta CDR3 regions were amplified by immunoSEQ multiplex PCR with 35 Vbeta forward and 13 Jbeta reverse primers. Study-wide findings and limitations: Lesional scalp, especially in alopecia totalis/universalis, showed higher clonality and more expanded CD8+ clones than normal scalp, suggesting antigenic drive. The treated cohort was small, with a single nonresponder, so links between baseline CD8+ expansion and response need larger studies. TCR sequences shared between patients were less clear than in mice, possibly partly because of HLA diversity in the patient population. Unlike mouse skin, which is dominated by gammadelta T cells, normal human skin has resident alphabeta T cells that are also sequenced, and this complicates analysis of the scalp TCR repertoire. During tofacitinib treatment, many expanded lesional clones remained in scalp and blood, and this persistence may partly explain relapse after treatment is stopped. Tofacitinib significantly decreased scalp clonality and the number of expanded CD8+ clones among the top 100 scalp clones.

The time point label here, explained by the study, means: roughly 27 days on oral tofacitinib. Taken with the paper, the label for treatment or condition translates to: oral pan-JAK inhibitor, 5-10 mg twice daily. Lesional scalp punch biopsies and peripheral blood were collected from alopecia areata patients. PBMCs were separated by density centrifugation and stained for CD3, CD4 and CD8, after which CD4+ and CD8+ T cells were sorted on a FACSAria. For CDR1 and CDR2, the germline V gene lists MDHEN and SYDVKM. The germline ends are 7 bases apart after V is trimmed by 2 bases and J by 2 bases. The cysteine opens and the phenylalanine closes a CDR3 of 13 amino acids. Only the CDR3 part of the read is kept: 39 bases, read in frame from the first base. The sample holds a few counts of this clone. The antigen it binds to is not known. Base qualities are not at hand, and no much larger clone is one base apart.

Library creation used the immunoSEQ multiplex PCR assay. RNA was extracted from all samples and reverse transcribed into cDNA, which served as template for TCR sequencing. First-strand cDNA was synthesized with SuperScript III using a 2:1 mix of oligo-dT and random hexamers. A synthetic immune receptor repertoire was used to assess amplification bias, and residual bias was removed computationally. Per the original workflow: Raw reads were preprocessed to remove errors, and CDR3 was defined by IMGT conventions from the conserved cysteine to phenylalanine. Clonality was computed by normalizing Shannon entropy by log2 of the number of productive unique TCRs and subtracting the result from 1. Scalp TCRbeta sequences were cross-referenced with sorted blood CD4 and CD8 repertoires so that the CD4 or CD8 identity of scalp clones could be inferred. In TCRdb, the immuneACCESS table is reduced to in-frame sequences with V and J assigned. These tables do not hold every clone; where another copy was compared, an unresolved V gene accounts for under half, and the others remain unexplained. V, J and clone size derive from that table, while D and trimming were established from the DNA sequence. For this sample the table gives about 190,000 clones, of which about three fifths were detected only once. The top ten clones comprise 0.65% to 0.7% of the sample.

This chain joins TRBV28 to TRBJ2-7, with a weak D call of TRBD1 (5 bases match). The sequencing here drew on CD4+ T cells sorted from blood, taken at week 4, from a patient treated with tofacitinib. This receptor was obtained from a human donor with alopecia areata. The sequenced DNA is TGTGCCAGCAGTTTACCCAGGGCCTACGAGCAGTACTTC. Its amino acids are CASSLPRAYEQYF.